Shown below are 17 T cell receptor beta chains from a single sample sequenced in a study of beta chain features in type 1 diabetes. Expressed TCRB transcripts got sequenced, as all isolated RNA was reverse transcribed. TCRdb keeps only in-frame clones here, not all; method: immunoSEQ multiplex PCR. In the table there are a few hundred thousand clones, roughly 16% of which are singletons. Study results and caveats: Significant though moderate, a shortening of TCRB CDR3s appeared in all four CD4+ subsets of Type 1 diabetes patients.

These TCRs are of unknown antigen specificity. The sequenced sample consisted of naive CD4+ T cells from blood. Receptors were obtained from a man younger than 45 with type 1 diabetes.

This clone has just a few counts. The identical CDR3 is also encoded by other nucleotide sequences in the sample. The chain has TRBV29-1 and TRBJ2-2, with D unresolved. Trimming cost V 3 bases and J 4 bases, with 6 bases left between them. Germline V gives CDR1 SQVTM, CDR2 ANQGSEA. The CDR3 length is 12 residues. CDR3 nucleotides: TGCAGCGTTGACCGTAGCACCGGGGAGCTGTTTTTT. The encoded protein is CSVDRSTGELFF.

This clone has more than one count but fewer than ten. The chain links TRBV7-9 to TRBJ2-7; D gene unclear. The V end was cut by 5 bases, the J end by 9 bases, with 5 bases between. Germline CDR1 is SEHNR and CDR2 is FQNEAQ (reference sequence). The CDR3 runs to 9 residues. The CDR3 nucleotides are TGTGCCAGCAGCGAAGGGCAGTACTTC. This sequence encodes CASSEGQYF.

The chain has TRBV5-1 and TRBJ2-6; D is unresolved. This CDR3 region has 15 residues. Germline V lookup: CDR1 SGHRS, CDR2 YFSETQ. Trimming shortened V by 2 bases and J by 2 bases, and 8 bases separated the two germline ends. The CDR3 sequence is CASSFGATGANVLTF. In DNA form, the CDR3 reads TGCGCCAGCAGCTTCGGTGCAACTGGGGCCAACGTCCTGACTTTC.

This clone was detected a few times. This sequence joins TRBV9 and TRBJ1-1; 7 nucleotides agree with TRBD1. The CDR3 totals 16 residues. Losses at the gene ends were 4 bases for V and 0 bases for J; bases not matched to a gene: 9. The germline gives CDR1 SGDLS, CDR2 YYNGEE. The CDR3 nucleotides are TGTGCCAGCAGCCCCAGCATGGGACAGATGAACACTGAAGCTTTCTTT. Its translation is CASSPSMGQMNTEAFF.

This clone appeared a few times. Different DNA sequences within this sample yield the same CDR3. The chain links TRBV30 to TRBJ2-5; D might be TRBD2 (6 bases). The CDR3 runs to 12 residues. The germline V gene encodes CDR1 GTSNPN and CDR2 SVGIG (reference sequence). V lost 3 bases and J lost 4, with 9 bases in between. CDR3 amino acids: CAWSGGRETQYF. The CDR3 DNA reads TGTGCCTGGAGCGGGGGACGAGAGACCCAGTACTTC.

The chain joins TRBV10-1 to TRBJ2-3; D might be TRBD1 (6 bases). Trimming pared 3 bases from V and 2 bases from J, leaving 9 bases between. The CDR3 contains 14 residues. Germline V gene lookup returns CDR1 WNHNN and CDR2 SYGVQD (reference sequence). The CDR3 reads CASSERGITDTQYF. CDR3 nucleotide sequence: TGCGCCAGCAGTGAAAGGGGGATCACAGATACGCAGTATTTT.

CDR3 sequence (DNA): TGTGCCTGGGGGGGACTAGCGGCTAGCACAGATACGCAGTATTTT. This codes for CAWGGLAASTDTQYF. The chain recombines TRBV30 with TRBJ2-3, with 11 bases that match TRBD2. Germline CDR1 is GTSNPN and CDR2 is SVGIG (reference sequence). Trimming removed 5 bases from V and 0 bases from J; junction bases left unmatched: 4. The CDR3 is made up of 15 amino acids.

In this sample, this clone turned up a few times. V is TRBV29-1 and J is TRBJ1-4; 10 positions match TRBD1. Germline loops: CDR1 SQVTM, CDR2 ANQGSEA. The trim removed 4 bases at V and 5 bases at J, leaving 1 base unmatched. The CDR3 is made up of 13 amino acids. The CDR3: CSVGGQGNEKLFF. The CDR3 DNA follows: TGCAGCGTTGGGGGACAGGGGAATGAAAAACTGTTTTTT.

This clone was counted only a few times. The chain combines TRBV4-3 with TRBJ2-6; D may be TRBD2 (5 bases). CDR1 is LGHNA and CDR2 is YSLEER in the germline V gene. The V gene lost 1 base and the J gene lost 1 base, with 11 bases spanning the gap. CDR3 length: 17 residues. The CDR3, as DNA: TGCGCCAGCAGCCAAGGAACTAGTTCGTCTGGGGCCAACGTCCTGACTTTC. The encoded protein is CASSQGTSSSGANVLTF.

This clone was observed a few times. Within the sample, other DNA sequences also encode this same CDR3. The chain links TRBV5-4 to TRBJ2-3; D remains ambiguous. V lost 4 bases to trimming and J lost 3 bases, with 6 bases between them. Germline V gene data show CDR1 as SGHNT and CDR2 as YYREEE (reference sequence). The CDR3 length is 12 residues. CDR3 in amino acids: CASSLSTDTQYF. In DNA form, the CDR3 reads TGTGCCAGCAGCCTCTCAACAGATACGCAGTATTTT.

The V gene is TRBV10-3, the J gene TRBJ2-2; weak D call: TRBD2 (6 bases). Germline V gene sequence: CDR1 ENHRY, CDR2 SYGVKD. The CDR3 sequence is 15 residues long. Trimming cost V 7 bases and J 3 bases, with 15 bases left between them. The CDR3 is CAIKKGREDTGELFF. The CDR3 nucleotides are TGTGCCATCAAGAAGGGCAGGGAGGACACCGGGGAGCTGTTTTTT.

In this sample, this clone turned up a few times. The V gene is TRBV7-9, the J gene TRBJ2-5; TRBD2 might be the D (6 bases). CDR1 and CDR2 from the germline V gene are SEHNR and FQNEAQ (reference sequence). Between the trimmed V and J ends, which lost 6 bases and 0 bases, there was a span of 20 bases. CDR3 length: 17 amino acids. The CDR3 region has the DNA TGTGCCAGCAGTCCCTCCGCGGGGCCCACGTACCAAGAGACCCAGTACTTC. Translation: CASSPSAGPTYQETQYF.

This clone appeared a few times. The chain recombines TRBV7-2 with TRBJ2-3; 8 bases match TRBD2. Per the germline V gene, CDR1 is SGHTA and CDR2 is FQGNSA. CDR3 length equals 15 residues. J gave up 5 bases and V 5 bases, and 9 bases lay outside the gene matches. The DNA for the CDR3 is TGTGCCAGCAGCCCCCGGGGCGGGAGGATAGATACGCAGTATTTT. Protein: CASSPRGGRIDTQYF.

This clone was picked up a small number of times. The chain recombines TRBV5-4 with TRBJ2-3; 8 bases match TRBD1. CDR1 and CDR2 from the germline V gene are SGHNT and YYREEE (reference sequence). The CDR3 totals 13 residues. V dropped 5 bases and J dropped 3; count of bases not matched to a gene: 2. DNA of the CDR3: TGTGCCAGCAGTCGACAGGGGACAGATACGCAGTATTTT. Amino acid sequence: CASSRQGTDTQYF.

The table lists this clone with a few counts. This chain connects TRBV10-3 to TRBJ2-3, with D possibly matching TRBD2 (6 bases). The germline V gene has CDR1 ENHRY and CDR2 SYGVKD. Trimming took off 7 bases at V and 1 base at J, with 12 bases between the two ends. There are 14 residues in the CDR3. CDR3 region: CAINGDWGTDTQYF. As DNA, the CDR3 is TGTGCCATCAACGGGGACTGGGGCACAGATACGCAGTATTTT.

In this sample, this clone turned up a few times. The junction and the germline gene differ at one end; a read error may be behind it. CDR3 bases: TGTGCCAGCAGAGTAGGAGTCAACGGGGCCAACGTCCTGACTTTC. This codes for CASRVGVNGANVLTF. The chain carries TRBV9 and TRBJ2-6; no clear D. The CDR3 sequence is 15 residues long. Germline-derived CDR1 and CDR2 are SGDLS and YYNGEE.

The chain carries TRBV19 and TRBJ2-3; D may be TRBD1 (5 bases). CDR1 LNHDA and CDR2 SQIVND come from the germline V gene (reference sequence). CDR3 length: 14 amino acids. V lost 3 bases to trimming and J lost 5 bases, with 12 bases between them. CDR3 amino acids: CASSIGRTRDTQYF. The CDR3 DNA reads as TGTGCCAGTAGTATCGGAAGGACACGAGATACGCAGTATTTT.